What follows are 19 T cell receptor beta chains derived from one specimen sequenced in a study of CD8+ T cells in alopecia areata (dated by TCRdb to 2016 to 2019). The library was obtained by the immunoSEQ multiplex PCR assay. RNA was extracted from all samples and reverse transcribed into cDNA as template for TCR sequencing. TCRdb took over this immuneACCESS table, retaining in-frame rearrangements with V and J assigned. Such tables are incomplete; in checked studies, under half of the missing clones stem from an unresolved V gene, and the remainder is unexplained. In all, the sample holds approximately 210,000 clones, and just over 65% of those were seen once. Clones ranked in the top ten supply 1.2% of the sample. In light of the paper, this sample's treatment or condition label describes: oral pan-JAK inhibitor, 5-10 mg twice daily. The sample here was CD4+ T cells sorted from blood, taken at week 44, from a patient treated with tofacitinib. These receptors originate from a human donor with alopecia areata.

The chain is built from TRBV5-1 and TRBJ1-2; 7 bases match TRBD1. CDR1 and CDR2 (germline): SGHRS, YFSETQ. CDR3 length: 13 amino acids. The trim removed 3 bases at V and 4 bases at J, leaving 3 bases unmatched. The CDR3 DNA reads TGCGCCAGCAGCTCGACAGGGACCTATGGCTACACCTTC. The encoded protein is CASSSTGTYGYTF.

Here the CDR3 DNA reads TGTGCCAGCAGAAAACCCGGGACAGGGGGCCTCAATGAGCAGTTCTTC. As protein: CASRKPGTGGLNEQFF. The chain has TRBV7-2 and TRBJ2-1, with TRBD1 matching 12 bases. V lost 6 bases, J lost 6 bases, and 9 bases stayed unmatched. The length of the CDR3 is 16 residues. Germline V lookup: CDR1 SGHTA, CDR2 FQGNSA.

V and J are TRBV2 and TRBJ1-5, with D hard to call. Per germline, CDR1 SNHLY and CDR2 FYNNEI. This CDR3 has 15 amino acids. Trimming pared 7 bases from V and 0 bases from J, leaving 13 bases between. CDR3: CASTQDGISNQPQHF. CDR3 DNA sequence: TGTGCCAGCACCCAGGACGGAATTAGCAATCAGCCCCAGCATTTT.

This clone was observed once. The gene calls are TRBV4-3 and TRBJ2-2; D is uncertain. This CDR3 is 11 amino acids long. V dropped 5 bases and J dropped 4 bases, with 2 bases sitting between them. CDR1 and CDR2 (germline): LGHNA, YSLEER. The CDR3 region has the DNA TGCGCCAGCAGCACCACCGGGGAGCTGTTTTTT. The encoded protein is CASSTTGELFF.

The chain is built from TRBV30 and TRBJ1-2; D not certain. Germline-derived CDR1 and CDR2 are GTSNPN and SVGIG (reference sequence). Trimming took 5 bases from V and 0 from J, leaving 7 bases between them. The CDR3 consists of 12 residues. The CDR3 reads CAWQVTNYGYTF. Written as DNA, the CDR3 is TGTGCCTGGCAGGTTACTAACTATGGCTACACCTTC.

The chain carries TRBV29-1 and TRBJ2-7; TRBD1 matches 7 bases. V gave up 5 bases and J gave up 3 bases; unmatched junction bases: 4. Germline CDR1 is SQVTM and CDR2 is ANQGSEA. This CDR3 comprises 12 residues. CDR3 nucleotides: TGCAGCGTTTTAGCAGGGGGCTACGAGCAGTACTTC. This gives the protein CSVLAGGYEQYF.

This chain links TRBV25-1 with TRBJ1-5; maybe TRBD1 (5 bases). CDR1 MGHDK and CDR2 SYGVNS come from the germline V gene. Deletions cut 5 bases from V and 7 bases from J, with 12 bases between. The CDR3 has 13 residues. CDR3 DNA: TGTGCCAGCAGTCGGGGCGTACGCCAGCCCCAGCATTTT. Translation gives CASSRGVRQPQHF.

The V call is TRBV6-1, the J call TRBJ2-3; D remains unclear. There are 14 residues in the CDR3. Trimming removed 3 bases from V and 1 base from J, with 8 bases in between. Germline CDR1 reads MNHNS; CDR2 reads SASEGT. The CDR3 region is CASSEAERTDTQYF. CDR3 coding DNA: TGTGCCAGCAGTGAGGCGGAGCGCACAGATACGCAGTATTTT.

This clone was observed a single time. The chain is built from TRBV13 and TRBJ2-2, with 7 bases identical to TRBD2. V dropped 4 bases and J dropped 2; count of bases not matched to a gene: 1. CDR3 length: 14 residues. In germline, CDR1 is PRHDT, CDR2 FYEKMQ (reference sequence). As DNA, the CDR3 is TGTGCCAGCAGCTCGACTAGCAACACCGGGGAGCTGTTTTTT. Translating it yields CASSSTSNTGELFF.

This clone was counted between two and nine times. V and J are TRBV2 and TRBJ2-3, with a possible D match to TRBD2 (5 bases). The ends were cut back, 5 bases at V and 0 bases at J, with 12 bases in the middle. The CDR3 is made up of 15 amino acids. Germline loops: CDR1 SNHLY, CDR2 FYNNEI. This CDR3 reads CASSPDGVSTDTQYF. DNA of the CDR3: TGTGCCAGCAGTCCTGACGGGGTGAGCACAGATACGCAGTATTTT.

This clone has a handful of counts. This sequence joins TRBV7-2 and TRBJ2-2; no clear D. The germline V gene encodes CDR1 SGHTA and CDR2 FQGNSA. Trimming shortened V by 7 bases and J by 4 bases, and 16 bases separated the two germline ends. There are 15 residues in the CDR3. The CDR3 region has the DNA TGTGCCAGCACCCCGGCTACCCCCAGCACCGGGGAGCTGTTTTTT. It specifies CASTPATPSTGELFF.

The J gene is TRBJ1-1, the V gene TRBV4-3; D ambiguous. Germline V gene sequence: CDR1 LGHNA, CDR2 YSLEER. The V gene lost 2 bases and the J gene lost 1 base, with 5 bases spanning the gap. This CDR3 has 13 residues. CDR3: CASSQTQNTEAFF. The CDR3 DNA follows: TGCGCCAGCAGCCAAACACAGAACACTGAAGCTTTCTTT.

Note on this clone: In the same sample, other DNA sequences code for this CDR3. V usage is TRBV10-3 and J usage is TRBJ2-7; 9 nucleotides match TRBD1. This CDR3 contains 13 residues. CDR1 is ENHRY, CDR2 SYGVKD, per germline. V lost 7 bases, J lost 2 bases, and 3 bases stayed unmatched. CDR3 loop: CAITRDRAYEQYF. The CDR3, as DNA: TGTGCCATCACCCGGGACAGGGCCTACGAGCAGTACTTC.

The chain is built from TRBV27 and TRBJ1-6; D is possibly TRBD1 (5 bases). Germline lookup yields CDR1 MNHEY and CDR2 SMNVEV (reference sequence). This CDR3 has 18 residues. V lost 5 bases and J lost 1, with 18 bases in between. The CDR3 here is CASSRLLRDVSYNSPLHF. The DNA of the CDR3 is TGTGCCAGCAGTCGACTTCTACGGGACGTATCCTATAATTCACCCCTCCACTTT.

V and J are TRBV27 and TRBJ2-7; 10 bases agree with TRBD1. This CDR3 region has 14 residues. Looked up from germline, CDR1 is MNHEY and CDR2 is SMNVEV (reference sequence). After removal of 5 bases from V and 8 bases from J, the junction contained 9 bases not matched to a gene. The CDR3 loop reads CASSGVGQGRKQYF. The CDR3 nucleotides read TGTGCCAGCAGTGGGGTGGGACAGGGGAGAAAGCAGTACTTC.

The J gene is TRBJ2-3, the V gene TRBV2; D is unresolved. The CDR3 consists of 11 residues. The V and J ends lost 4 bases and 5 bases respectively, with 4 bases between them. Germline CDR1 is SNHLY and CDR2 is FYNNEI. CDR3 sequence (DNA): TGTGCCAGCAGTGGAAGAGATACGCAGTATTTT. This encodes CASSGRDTQYF.

The rearrangement links TRBV30 to TRBJ1-1, with D maybe TRBD1 (5 bases). CDR3 length: 12 residues. Trimming pared 4 bases from V and 3 bases from J, leaving 9 bases between. Germline-derived CDR1 and CDR2 are GTSNPN and SVGIG (reference sequence). The CDR3 is CAWTARDTEAFF. CDR3 nucleotides: TGTGCCTGGACCGCCAGGGACACTGAAGCTTTCTTT.

The chain uses TRBV29-1 and TRBJ2-1, with TRBD1 matching over 9 bases. V shed 4 bases and J 7 bases; nucleotides not matched to a gene: 17. Per germline, CDR1 SQVTM and CDR2 ANQGSEA. The CDR3 covers 17 residues. CDR3 nucleotide sequence: TGCAGCGTTGGAACCTTGGATTGGGACAGGGTGGAAAATGAGCAGTTCTTC. It is translated as CSVGTLDWDRVENEQFF.

This clone was seen a handful of times. V gene TRBV7-9 combines with J gene TRBJ1-5, with D unresolved. The V and J ends lost 4 bases and 6 bases respectively, with 10 bases between them. The CDR3 consists of 13 residues. Germline lookup yields CDR1 SEHNR and CDR2 FQNEAQ (reference sequence). CDR3 nucleotides: TGTGCCAGCAGCTCAGGACGGTTTCAGCCCCAGCATTTT. Translating it yields CASSSGRFQPQHF.